These T cell receptor beta chains were read from a single sample in a study of blood T cell repertoires in COVID-19. Data came from immunoSEQ multiplex PCR; TCRdb stores just in-frame clones and leaves some out. The data hold 250,000 to 300,000 clones, with roughly 86% observed a single time. What was sequenced was PBMCs or T cells enriched from blood (not recorded which). The source of these receptors is a woman aged 30 to 39 who had recovered from COVID-19. The conserved cysteine and the conserved F or W are not part of the CDR3 here.

cdr3_length: 13
v_call: TRBV7-9
j_call: TRBJ2-3
cdr3_aa: ASSFARASTDTQY

cdr3_length: 13
v_call: TRBV6-2/TRBV6-3
j_call: TRBJ1-2
cdr3_aa: ASSYSTAPSRGYT

cdr3_length: 12
v_call: TRBV5-4
j_call: TRBJ2-2
cdr3_aa: ASSLGDITGELF

cdr3_length: 13
v_call: TRBV18
j_call: TRBJ1-2
cdr3_aa: ASSPQGGSGYGYT

cdr3_length: 14
v_call: TRBV19
j_call: TRBJ2-7
cdr3_aa: ASSPGTGGGTYEQY

cdr3_length: 15
v_call: TRBV9
j_call: TRBJ2-7
cdr3_aa: ASSVGGTSGRSYEQY

cdr3_length: 10
v_call: TRBV24-1
j_call: TRBJ2-3
cdr3_aa: ATSAAGDTQY

cdr3_length: 13
v_call: TRBV9
j_call: TRBJ1-3
cdr3_aa: ASSTLDGSGNTIY

cdr3_length: 12
v_call: TRBV4-2
j_call: TRBJ2-7
cdr3_aa: ASSQDLGEAEQY

cdr3_length: 13
v_call: TRBV5-4
j_call: TRBJ1-4
cdr3_aa: ASSLGGGTNEKLF

cdr3_length: 13
v_call: TRBV19
j_call: TRBJ2-6
cdr3_aa: ASSIAGAGANVLT

cdr3_length: 12
v_call: TRBV5-1
j_call: TRBJ2-3
cdr3_aa: ASSWSGSTDTQY

cdr3_length: 12
v_call: TRBV6-4
j_call: TRBJ1-2
cdr3_aa: ASSVSEGDYGYT

cdr3_length: 11
v_call: TRBV27
j_call: TRBJ2-3
cdr3_aa: ASRSGSTDTQY

cdr3_length: 14
v_call: TRBV19
j_call: TRBJ2-3
cdr3_aa: ASSIEGVTGTDTQY

cdr3_length: 10
v_call: TRBV10-3
j_call: TRBJ2-7
cdr3_aa: AISDSSYEQY

cdr3_length: 12
v_call: TRBV11-2
j_call: TRBJ2-7
cdr3_aa: ASSLVARGGEQY

cdr3_length: 12
v_call: TRBV4-3
j_call: TRBJ1-1
cdr3_aa: ASSQPGVGTEAF

cdr3_length: 13
v_call: TRBV11-2
j_call: TRBJ2-7
cdr3_aa: ASSLRRPPTGEQY

cdr3_length: 12
v_call: TRBV6-4
j_call: TRBJ2-3
cdr3_aa: ASSTGTNTDTQY

cdr3_length: 11
v_call: TRBV29-1
j_call: TRBJ2-1
cdr3_aa: SGTSGRILEQF

cdr3_length: 13
v_call: TRBV18
j_call: TRBJ2-1
cdr3_aa: ASSPRGQGSIWQF

cdr3_length: 15
v_call: TRBV5-6
j_call: TRBJ1-4
cdr3_aa: ASSLAWEGTVSEKLF

cdr3_length: 15
v_call: TRBV27
j_call: TRBJ1-6
cdr3_aa: ASSLWGTDLVNSPLH